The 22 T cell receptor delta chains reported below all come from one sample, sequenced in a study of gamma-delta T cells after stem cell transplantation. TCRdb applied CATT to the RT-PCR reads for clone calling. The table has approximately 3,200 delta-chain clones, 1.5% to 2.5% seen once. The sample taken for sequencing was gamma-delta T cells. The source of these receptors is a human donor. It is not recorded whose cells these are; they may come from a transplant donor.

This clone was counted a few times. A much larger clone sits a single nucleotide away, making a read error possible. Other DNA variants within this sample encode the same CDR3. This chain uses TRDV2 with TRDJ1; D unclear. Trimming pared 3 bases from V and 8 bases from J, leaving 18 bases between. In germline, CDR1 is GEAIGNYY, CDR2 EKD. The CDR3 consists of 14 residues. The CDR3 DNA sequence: TGTGCCTGTGACGCGCTTACTGATGGCGACAAACTCATCTTT. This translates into CACDALTDGDKLIF.

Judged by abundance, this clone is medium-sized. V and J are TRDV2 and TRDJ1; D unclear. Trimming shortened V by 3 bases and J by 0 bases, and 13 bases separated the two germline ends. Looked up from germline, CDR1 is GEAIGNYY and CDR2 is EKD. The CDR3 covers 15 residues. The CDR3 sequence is CACDPVGRYTDKLIF. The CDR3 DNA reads TGTGCCTGTGACCCGGTTGGCCGGTACACCGATAAACTCATCTTT.

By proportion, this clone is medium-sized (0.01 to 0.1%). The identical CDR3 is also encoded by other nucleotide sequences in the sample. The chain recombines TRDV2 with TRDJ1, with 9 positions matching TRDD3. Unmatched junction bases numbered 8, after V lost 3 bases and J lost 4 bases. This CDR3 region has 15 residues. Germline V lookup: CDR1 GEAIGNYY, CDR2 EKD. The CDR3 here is CACDPLGDIVDKLIF. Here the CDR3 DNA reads TGTGCCTGTGACCCTTTGGGGGATATTGTCGATAAACTCATCTTT.

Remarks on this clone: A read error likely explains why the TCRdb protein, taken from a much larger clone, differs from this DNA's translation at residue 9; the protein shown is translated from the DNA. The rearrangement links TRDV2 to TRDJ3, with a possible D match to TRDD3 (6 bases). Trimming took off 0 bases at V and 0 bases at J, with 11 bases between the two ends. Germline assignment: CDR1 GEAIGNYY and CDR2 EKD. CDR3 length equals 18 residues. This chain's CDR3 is CACDTWGDHSWDTRQMFF. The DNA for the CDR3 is TGTGCCTGTGACACCTGGGGGGACCACTCCTGGGACACCCGACAGATGTTTTTC.

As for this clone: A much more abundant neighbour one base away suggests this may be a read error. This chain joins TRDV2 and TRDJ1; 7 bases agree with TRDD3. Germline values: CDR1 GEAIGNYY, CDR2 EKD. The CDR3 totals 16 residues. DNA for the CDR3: TGTGCCTATGACACCTTGGCTGGGGATAGCACCTTAAAACTCATCTTT. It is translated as CAYDTLAGDSTLKLIF.

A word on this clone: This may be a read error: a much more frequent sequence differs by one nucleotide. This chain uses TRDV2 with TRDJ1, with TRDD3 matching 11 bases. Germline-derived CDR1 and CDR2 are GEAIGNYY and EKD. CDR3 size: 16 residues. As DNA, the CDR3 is TGTGCCTGTGAACCGATGGGGGATACGCCCACCGATAAACCCATCTTT. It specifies CACEPMGDTPTDKPIF.

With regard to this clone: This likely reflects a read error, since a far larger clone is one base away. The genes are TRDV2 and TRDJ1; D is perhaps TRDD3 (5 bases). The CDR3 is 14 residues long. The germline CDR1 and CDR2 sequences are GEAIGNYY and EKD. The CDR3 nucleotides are TGTGCCTGTGGCACCGTAGGGGAGAACTTTAAACTCATCTTT. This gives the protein CACGTVGENFKLIF.

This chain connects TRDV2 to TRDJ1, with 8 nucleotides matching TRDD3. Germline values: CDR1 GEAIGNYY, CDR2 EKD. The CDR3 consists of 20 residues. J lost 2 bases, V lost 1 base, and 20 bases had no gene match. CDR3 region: CACDTISYSGGHENTDKLIF. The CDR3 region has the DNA TGTGCCTGTGACACGATATCCTACTCTGGGGGACACGAGAATACCGATAAACTCATCTTT.

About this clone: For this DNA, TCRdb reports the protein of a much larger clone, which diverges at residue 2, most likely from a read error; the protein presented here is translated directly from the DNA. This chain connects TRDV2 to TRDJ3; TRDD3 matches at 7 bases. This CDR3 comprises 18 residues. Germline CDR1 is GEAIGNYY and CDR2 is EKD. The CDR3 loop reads CSCDTWGDRSWDTRQMFF. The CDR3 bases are TGTTCCTGTGACACCTGGGGGGACCGCTCCTGGGACACCCGACAGATGTTTTTC.

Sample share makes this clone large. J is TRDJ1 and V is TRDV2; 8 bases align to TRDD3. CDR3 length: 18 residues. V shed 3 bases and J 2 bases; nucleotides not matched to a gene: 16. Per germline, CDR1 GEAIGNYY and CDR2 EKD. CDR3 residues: CACDAILGGIRETDKLIF. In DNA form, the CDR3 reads TGTGCCTGTGACGCCATACTGGGGGGGATAAGGGAGACCGATAAACTCATCTTT.

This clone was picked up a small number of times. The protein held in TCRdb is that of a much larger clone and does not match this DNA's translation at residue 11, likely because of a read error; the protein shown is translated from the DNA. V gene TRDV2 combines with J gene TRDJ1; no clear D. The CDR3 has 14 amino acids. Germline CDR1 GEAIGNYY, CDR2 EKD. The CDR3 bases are TGTGCCTGTGACCCTGTTGGGAACACCGATGAACTCATCTTT. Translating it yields CACDPVGNTDELIF.

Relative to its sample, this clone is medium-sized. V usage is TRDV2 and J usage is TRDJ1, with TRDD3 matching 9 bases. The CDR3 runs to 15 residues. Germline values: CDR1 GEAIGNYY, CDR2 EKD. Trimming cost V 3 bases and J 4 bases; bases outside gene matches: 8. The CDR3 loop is CACDLLGDKFDKLIF. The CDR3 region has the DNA TGTGCCTGTGACTTACTGGGGGACAAATTCGATAAACTCATCTTT.

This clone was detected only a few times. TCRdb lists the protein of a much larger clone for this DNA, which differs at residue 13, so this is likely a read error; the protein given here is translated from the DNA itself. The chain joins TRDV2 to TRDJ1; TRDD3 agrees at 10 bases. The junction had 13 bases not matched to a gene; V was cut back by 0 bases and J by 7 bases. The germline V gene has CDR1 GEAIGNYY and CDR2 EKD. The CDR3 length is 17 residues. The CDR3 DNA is TGTGCCTGTGACACCCTGAGGGGGATACGCGAATCCGCTAAACTCATCTTT. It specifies CACDTLRGIRESAKLIF.

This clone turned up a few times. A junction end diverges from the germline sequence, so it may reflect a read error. This CDR3 is CARDTGWANSWDARQMFF. CDR3 DNA sequence: TGTGCCCGTGACACCGGCTGGGCCAACTCCTGGGACGCCCGACAGATGTTTTTC. The chain is built from TRDV2 and TRDJ3; a weak D match, TRDD3 (5 bases). Germline-derived CDR1 and CDR2 are GEAIGNYY and EKD. The CDR3 totals 18 residues.

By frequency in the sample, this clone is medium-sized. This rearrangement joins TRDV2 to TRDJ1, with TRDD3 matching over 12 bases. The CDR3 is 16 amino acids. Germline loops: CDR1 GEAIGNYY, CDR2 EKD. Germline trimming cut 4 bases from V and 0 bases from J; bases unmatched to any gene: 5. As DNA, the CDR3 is TGTGCCTGTGATTCGCTGGGGGATACGGACACCGATAAACTCATCTTT. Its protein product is CACDSLGDTDTDKLIF.

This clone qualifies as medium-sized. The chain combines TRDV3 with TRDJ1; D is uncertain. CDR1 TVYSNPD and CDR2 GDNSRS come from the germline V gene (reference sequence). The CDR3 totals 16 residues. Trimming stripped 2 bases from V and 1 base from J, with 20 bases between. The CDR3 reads CAFVLGSDGPTDKLIF. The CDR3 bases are TGTGCCTTTGTACTAGGATCGGACGGGCCCACCGATAAACTCATCTTT. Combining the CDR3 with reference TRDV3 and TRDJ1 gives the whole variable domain CDKVTQSSPDQTVASGSEVVLLCTYDTVYSNPDLFWYRIRPDYSFQFVFYGDNSRSEGADFTQGRFSVKHILTQKAFHLVISPVRTEDSATYYCAFVLGSDGPTDKLIFGKGTRVTVEP.

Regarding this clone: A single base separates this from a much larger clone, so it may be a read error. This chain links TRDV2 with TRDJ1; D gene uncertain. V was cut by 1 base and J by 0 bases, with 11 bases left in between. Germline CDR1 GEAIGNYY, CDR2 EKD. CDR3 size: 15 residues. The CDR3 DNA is TGTGCCTGTGACACGCTGATGAAGTACACCGATAAACTCATCTTT. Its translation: CACDTLMKYTDKLIF.

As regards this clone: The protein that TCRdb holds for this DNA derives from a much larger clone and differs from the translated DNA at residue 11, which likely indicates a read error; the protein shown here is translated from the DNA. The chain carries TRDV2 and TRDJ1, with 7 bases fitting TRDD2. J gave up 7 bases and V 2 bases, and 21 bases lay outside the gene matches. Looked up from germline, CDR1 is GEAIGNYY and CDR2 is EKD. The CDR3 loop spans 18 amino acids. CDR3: CACDSVPTVPLHRGKLIF. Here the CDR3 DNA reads TGTGCCTGTGACAGCGTTCCTACCGTACCTCTCCACCGGGGTAAACTCATCTTT.

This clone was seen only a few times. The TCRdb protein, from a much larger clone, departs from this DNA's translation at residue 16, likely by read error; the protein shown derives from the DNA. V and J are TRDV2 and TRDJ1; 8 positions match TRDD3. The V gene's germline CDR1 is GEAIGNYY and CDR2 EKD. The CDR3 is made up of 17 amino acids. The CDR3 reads CACDTVWGNEYTDKLTF. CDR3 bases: TGTGCCTGTGACACCGTCTGGGGGAACGAGTACACCGATAAACTCACCTTT.

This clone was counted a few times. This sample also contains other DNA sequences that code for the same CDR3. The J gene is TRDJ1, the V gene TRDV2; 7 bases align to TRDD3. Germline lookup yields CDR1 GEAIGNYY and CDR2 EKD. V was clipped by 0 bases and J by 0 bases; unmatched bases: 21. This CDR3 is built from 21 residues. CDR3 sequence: CACDTISLGESLRSYTDKLIF. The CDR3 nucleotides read TGTGCCTGTGACACCATCTCATTGGGGGAATCACTTAGATCGTACACCGATAAACTCATCTTT.

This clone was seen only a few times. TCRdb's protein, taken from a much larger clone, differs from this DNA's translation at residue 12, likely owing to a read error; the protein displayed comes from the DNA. The CDR3 here is CACDTVPRGGEGNTDKLIF. The CDR3 bases are TGTGCCTGTGACACCGTACCTAGGGGGGGAGAAGGGAACACCGATAAACTCATCTTC. This chain joins TRDV2 and TRDJ1, with D tentatively TRDD3 (6 bases). This CDR3 spans 19 amino acids. From germline, CDR1 is GEAIGNYY and CDR2 EKD.

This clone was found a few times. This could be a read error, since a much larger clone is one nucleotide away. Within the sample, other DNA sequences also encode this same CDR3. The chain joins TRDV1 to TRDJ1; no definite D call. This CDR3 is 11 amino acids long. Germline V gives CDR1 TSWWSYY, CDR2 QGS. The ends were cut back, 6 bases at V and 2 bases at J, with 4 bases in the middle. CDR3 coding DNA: TGTGCTCTTGGAGGAACCGATAAACTCATCTTT. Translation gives CALGGTDKLIF.